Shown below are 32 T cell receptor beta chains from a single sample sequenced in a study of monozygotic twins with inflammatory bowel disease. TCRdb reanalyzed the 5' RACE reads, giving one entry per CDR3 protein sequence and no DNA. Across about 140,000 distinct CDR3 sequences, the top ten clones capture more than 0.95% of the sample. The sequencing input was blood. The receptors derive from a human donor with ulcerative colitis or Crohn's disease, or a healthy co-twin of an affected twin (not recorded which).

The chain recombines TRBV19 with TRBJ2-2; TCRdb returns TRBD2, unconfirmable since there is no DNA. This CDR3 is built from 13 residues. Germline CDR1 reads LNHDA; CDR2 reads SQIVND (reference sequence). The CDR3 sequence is CAGSVGSYGELFF.

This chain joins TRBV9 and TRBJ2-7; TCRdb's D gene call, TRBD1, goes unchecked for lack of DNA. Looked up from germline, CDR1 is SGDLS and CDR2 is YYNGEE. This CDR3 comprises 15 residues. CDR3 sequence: CASSVAGTPDREQYF.

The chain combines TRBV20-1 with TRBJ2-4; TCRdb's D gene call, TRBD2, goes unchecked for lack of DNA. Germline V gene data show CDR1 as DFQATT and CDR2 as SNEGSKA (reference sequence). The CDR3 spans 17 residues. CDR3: CSASLAGEWLAKNIQYF.

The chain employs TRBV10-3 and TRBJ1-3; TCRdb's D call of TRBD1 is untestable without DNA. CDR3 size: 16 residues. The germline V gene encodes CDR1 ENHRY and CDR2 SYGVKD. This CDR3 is CAISESPGSEGNTIYF.

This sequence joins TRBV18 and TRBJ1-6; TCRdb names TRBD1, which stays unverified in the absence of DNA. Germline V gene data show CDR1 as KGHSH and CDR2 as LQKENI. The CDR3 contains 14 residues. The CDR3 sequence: CASSPDSYNSPLHF.

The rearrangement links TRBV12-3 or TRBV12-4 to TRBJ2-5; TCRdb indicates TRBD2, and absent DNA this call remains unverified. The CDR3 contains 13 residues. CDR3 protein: CASSAGGRETQYF.

CDR3 residues: CASSQEPTSGRIQYF. J is TRBJ2-5 and V is TRBV4-3; the D gene TCRdb calls, TRBD2, cannot be checked with no DNA. Germline V lookup: CDR1 LGHNA, CDR2 YSLEER. The CDR3 sequence is 15 residues long.

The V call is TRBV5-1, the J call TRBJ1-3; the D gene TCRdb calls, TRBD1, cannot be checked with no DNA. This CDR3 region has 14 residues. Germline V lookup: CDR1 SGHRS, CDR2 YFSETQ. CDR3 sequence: CASSLDGQGRTIYF.

The CDR3 region is CASSLGGQGDGYTF. The chain has TRBV7-9 and TRBJ1-2; the TCRdb D gene call, TRBD1, has no DNA to confirm it. Germline V CDR1 and CDR2: SEHNR, FQNEAQ (reference sequence). The CDR3 covers 14 residues.

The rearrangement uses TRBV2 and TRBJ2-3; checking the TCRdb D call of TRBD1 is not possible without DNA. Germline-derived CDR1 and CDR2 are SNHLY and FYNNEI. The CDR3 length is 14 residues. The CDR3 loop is CASSEGGRGDTQYF.

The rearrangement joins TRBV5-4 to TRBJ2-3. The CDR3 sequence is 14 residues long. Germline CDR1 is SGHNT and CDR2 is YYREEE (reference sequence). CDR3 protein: CASSWGEVVDTQYF.

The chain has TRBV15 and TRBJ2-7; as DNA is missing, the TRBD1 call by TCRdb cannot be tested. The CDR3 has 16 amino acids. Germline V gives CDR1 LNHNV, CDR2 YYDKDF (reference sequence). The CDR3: CATSRDRTRVPYEQYF.

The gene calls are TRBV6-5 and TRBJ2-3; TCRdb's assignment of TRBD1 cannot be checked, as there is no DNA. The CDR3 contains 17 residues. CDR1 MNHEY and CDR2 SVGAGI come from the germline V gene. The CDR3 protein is CASRVLPGTPSTDTQYF.

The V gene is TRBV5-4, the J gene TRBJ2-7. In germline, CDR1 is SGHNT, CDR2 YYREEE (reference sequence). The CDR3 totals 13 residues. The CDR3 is CASTLGGNYEQYF.

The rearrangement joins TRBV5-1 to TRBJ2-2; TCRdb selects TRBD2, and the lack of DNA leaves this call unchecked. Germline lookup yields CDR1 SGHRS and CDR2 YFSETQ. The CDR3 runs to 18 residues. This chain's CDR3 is CASASGLAGGENTGELFF. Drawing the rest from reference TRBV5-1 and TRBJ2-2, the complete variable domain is KAGVTQTPRYLIKTRGQQVTLSCSPISGHRSVSWYQQTPGQGLQFLFEYFSETQRNKGNFPGRFSGRQFSNSRSEMNVSTLELGDSALYLCASASGLAGGENTGELFFGEGSRLTVL.

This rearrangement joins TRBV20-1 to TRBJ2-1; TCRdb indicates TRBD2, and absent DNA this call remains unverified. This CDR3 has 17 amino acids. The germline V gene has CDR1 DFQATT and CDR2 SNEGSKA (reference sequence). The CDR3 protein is CSARDRRVVNSYNEQFF.

CDR3 in amino acids: CASSIGAGYEQYF. The chain links TRBV19 to TRBJ2-7; TCRdb reports TRBD1, a call that lacks DNA to check it against. Germline V gives CDR1 LNHDA, CDR2 SQIVND (reference sequence). This CDR3 comprises 13 residues.

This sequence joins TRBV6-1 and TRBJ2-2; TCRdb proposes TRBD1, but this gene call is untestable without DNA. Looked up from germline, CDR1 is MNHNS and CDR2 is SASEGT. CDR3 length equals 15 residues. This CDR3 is CASSVTGTYTGELFF.

Here the CDR3 reads CSVGTSGSPDTQYF. V and J are TRBV29-1 and TRBJ2-3; TCRdb picks TRBD2, but there is no DNA to check that call. Germline V CDR1 and CDR2: SQVTM, ANQGSEA. The CDR3 extends over 14 amino acids.

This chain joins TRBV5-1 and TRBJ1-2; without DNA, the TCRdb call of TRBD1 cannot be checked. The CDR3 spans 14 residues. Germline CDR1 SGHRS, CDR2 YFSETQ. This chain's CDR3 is CASSSTAGNYGYTF.

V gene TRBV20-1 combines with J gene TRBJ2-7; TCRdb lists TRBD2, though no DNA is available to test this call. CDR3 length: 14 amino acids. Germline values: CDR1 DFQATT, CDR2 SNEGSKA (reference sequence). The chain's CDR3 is CSAETSGFKYEQYF.

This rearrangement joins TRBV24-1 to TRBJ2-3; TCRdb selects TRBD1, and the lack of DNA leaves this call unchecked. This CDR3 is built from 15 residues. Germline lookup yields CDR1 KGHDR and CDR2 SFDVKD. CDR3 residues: CATSEYGQGTDTQYF.

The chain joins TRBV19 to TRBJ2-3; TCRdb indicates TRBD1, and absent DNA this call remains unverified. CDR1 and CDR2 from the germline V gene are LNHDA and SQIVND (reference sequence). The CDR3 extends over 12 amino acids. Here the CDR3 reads CASSILDSGQYF. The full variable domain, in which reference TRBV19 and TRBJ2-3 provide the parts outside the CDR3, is DGGITQSPKYLFRKEGQNVTLSCEQNLNHDAMYWYRQDPGQGLRLIYYSQIVNDFQKGDIAEGYSVSREKKESFPLTVTSAQKNPTAFYLCASSILDSGQYFGPGTRLTVL.

Here the CDR3 reads CASSLLWGSGSTQYF. The rearrangement joins TRBV11-1 to TRBJ2-3; TCRdb's D call of TRBD2 is untestable without DNA. CDR1 is SGHAT, CDR2 FQDESV, per germline (reference sequence). This CDR3 is 15 amino acids long.

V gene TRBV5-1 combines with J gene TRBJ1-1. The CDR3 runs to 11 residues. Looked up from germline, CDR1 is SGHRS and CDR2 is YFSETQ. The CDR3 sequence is CASSLDTEAFF.

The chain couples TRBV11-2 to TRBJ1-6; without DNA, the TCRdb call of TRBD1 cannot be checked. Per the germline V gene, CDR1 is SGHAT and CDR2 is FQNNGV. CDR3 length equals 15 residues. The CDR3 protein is CASSYSGTGNSPLHF.

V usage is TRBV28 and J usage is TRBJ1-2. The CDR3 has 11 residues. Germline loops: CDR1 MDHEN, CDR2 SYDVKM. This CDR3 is CASRGDYGYTF.

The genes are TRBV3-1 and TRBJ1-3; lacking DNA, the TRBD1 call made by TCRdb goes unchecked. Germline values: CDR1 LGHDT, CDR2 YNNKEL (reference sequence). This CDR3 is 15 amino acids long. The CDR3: CASSRKGREGNTIYF.

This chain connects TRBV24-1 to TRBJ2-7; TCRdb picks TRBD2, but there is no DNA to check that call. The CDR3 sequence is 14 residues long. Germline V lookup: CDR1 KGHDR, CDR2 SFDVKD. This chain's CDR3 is CASYGKKGYYEQYF.

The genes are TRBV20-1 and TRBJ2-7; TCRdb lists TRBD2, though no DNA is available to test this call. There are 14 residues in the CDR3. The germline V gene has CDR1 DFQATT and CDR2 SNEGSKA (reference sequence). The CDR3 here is CSAPQTSGAYEQYF.

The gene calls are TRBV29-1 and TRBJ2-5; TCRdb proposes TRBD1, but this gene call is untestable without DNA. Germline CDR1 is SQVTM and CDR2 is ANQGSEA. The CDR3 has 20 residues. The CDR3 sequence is CSVEAEGGTIYDMYQETQYF.

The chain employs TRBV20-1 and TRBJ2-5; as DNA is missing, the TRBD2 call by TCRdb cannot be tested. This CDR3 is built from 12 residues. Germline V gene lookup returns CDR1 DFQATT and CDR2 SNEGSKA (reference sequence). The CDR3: CSALRSQETQYF.